This TCR beta chain is drawn from a study of control samples from healthy donors and cancer patients. Data came from immunoSEQ multiplex PCR; TCRdb stores just in-frame clones and leaves some out. The sample yields some 70,000 clones, under 85% seen once. This clone was found once. The clonotype was recovered from a man in his 60s in good health. The sample was blood.

The CDR3 spells CASSDDYRENYGYTF. The CDR3 coding sequence is TGTGCCAGCAGCGATGACTACAGGGAGAACTATGGCTACACCTTC. The gene calls are TRBV3-1 (or the pseudogene TRBV3-2) and TRBJ1-2; tentative D call: TRBD1 (6 bases). Trimming removed 5 bases from V and 2 bases from J, with 15 bases in between. CDR3 length equals 15 residues. Germline V gene lookup returns CDR1 LGHDT and CDR2 YNNKEL (reference sequence).